This T cell receptor beta chain stems from a study of blood T cell repertoires in COVID-19. At the level of the study: The cDNA or gDNA used as material had been derived from T cells, B-cell-depleted T cells, or PBMCs.

Original processing methods: Scientists estimated how many nucleated cells there were by amplifying reference gene primers. Produced via immunoSEQ multiplex PCR; TCRdb's table is partial and in-frame only. The V and J calls and the clone size are those of that table, but D and trimming were determined from the DNA. Found here are under 350,000 clones, over 75% of them singletons; the top ten hold roughly 7.3%. Patients in Seattle were enrolled during active infection, then followed longitudinally. CDR1 is LGHDT and CDR2 is YNNKEL in the germline V gene (reference sequence). This CDR3 spans 15 amino acids. The V and J ends lost 1 base and 7 bases, in that order; junction bases with no gene match: 5.

The specimen was peripheral blood. The TCR sequence derives from a woman aged 25 to 45 with COVID-19, enrolled during active disease. The rearrangement joins TRBV3-1 (or the pseudogene TRBV3-2) to TRBJ2-2; TRBD1 matches at 8 bases. The CDR3 nucleotides are TGTGCCAGCAGCCAAGCACAGGGGGTCGTCGGGGAGCTGTTTTTT. This codes for CASSQAQGVVGELFF.